This T cell receptor (beta chain) was documented in a study of cytomegalovirus exposure and HLA in healthy donors. The germline V and J ends were trimmed by 5 bases and 1 base, with 12 bases remaining between them. This CDR3 contains 15 residues. Germline CDR1 LNHDA, CDR2 SQIVND (reference sequence). Comments on this clone: No antigen is known for it.

A multiplex PCR was run with 60 Vbeta primers and 13 Jbeta primers. Sequenced by immunoSEQ multiplex PCR; TCRdb stores in-frame clones only, minus some. The sample consists of approximately 150,000 clones, about 70% of them appearing once. General study findings and limits: An apparent linkage of common viral pathogens to several of the most significant clusters emerged in a later analysis.

The specimen was PBMCs. This receptor was taken from a male donor in good health and CMV-seronegative. This chain uses TRBV19 with TRBJ2-4; D possibly corresponds to TRBD1 (6 bases). The CDR3 nucleotides are TGTGCCAGTAGTTATACAGGGTCGGCCAAAAACATTCAGTACTTC. Its translation is CASSYTGSAKNIQYF.